This T cell receptor (beta chain) originates from a study of breast tumors, draining lymph nodes, adjacent tissues. Findings and limits, study-wide: Luminal-like breast cancer showed significantly greater tumor-nontumor repertoire similarity than basal-like breast cancer did. Compared with lymph nodes, tumors were less diverse; compared with nontumor tissue, more.

The CDR3 has 16 residues. The germline V gene encodes CDR1 SGHNT and CDR2 YYREEE (reference sequence). Between the trimmed V and J ends, which lost 0 bases and 0 bases, there was a span of 12 bases. Samples came from axillary lymph nodes draining the breast cancer. MiXCR, run by TCRdb on the multiplex PCR reads, gives a single entry per CDR3 protein. The sample contains 70,000 to 85,000 distinct CDR3 sequences, roughly a fifth of which appear only once. This clonotype was observed a handful of times. The antigen is undetermined. Sequenced material: axillary lymph node tissue. This receptor was identified in a female donor with breast cancer. Some clones in this sample may be carry-over from other donors' samples. The chain uses TRBV5-4 and TRBJ1-1; D remains ambiguous. CDR3 protein: CASSLEGGTMNTEAFF. The CDR3 coding sequence is TGTGCCAGCAGCTTGGAGGGTGGCACCATGAACACTGAAGCTTTCTTT.